Shown below are 20 T cell receptor beta chains from a single sample sequenced in a study of vaccination effects on CD4 cells after COVID-19. Their target antigens are unknown. The table came from immunoSEQ multiplex PCR; TCRdb's copy has only in-frame clones and leaves some out. The sample yields 55,000 to 75,000 clones, 60% to 80% seen once. ViraFEST assay sequencing came after antigen-specific CD4+ T cells were expanded with viral peptide pools. Culture lasted around eleven days before CD4+ T cell isolation. According to the study, vaccine recipients showed no prior SARS-CoV-2 infection and negative nucleocapsid antibodies. The sample was CD4+ T cells from PBMCs cultured with HCoV-NL63 spike peptides, taken before COVID-19 vaccination. The receptor set was obtained from a human donor who received a COVID-19 vaccine.

The CDR3 spells CATSRGREKLFF. The CDR3 DNA reads TGTGCCACCTCCCGGGGCAGGGAAAAACTGTTTTTT. V usage is TRBV2 and J usage is TRBJ1-4, with D possibly being TRBD1 (5 bases). CDR3 length: 12 amino acids. The germline V gene has CDR1 SNHLY and CDR2 FYNNEI. V dropped 10 bases and J dropped 8 bases, with 14 bases sitting between them. Variable domain in full (rest from reference TRBV2 and TRBJ1-4): EPEVTQTPSHQVTQMGQEVILRCVPISNHLYFYWYRQILGQKVEFLVSFYNNEISEKSEIFDDQFSVERPDGSNFTLKIRSTKLEDSAMYFCATSRGREKLFFGSGTQLSVL.

The chain combines TRBV20-1 with TRBJ2-3; 7 nucleotides line up with TRBD1. V shed 3 bases and J 1 base; nucleotides not matched to a gene: 7. The length of the CDR3 is 15 residues. Per germline, CDR1 DFQATT and CDR2 SNEGSKA (reference sequence). This chain's CDR3 is CSASSRGGGTDTQYF. The DNA for the CDR3 is TGCAGTGCTAGTAGTCGAGGGGGCGGCACAGATACGCAGTATTTT.

This chain uses TRBV7-9 with TRBJ2-5; no definite D call. Germline V gives CDR1 SEHNR, CDR2 FQNEAQ (reference sequence). The length of the CDR3 is 15 residues. V lost 1 base and J lost 5, with 14 bases in between. CDR3 DNA sequence: TGTGCCAGCAGCTTAGGTGGGGATCGAGATGAGACCCAGTACTTC. Protein product: CASSLGGDRDETQYF.

The gene calls are TRBV12-5 and TRBJ1-5; D not resolved. V was pared by 3 bases and J by 2 bases, with 8 bases between. Per germline, CDR1 LGHNT and CDR2 FRNRAP. The CDR3 is 14 amino acids. Here the CDR3 DNA reads TGTGCTAGTGGTTTCCGAGAGGGCAATCAGCCCCAGCATTTT. Amino acids: CASGFREGNQPQHF. The full variable domain, completed using reference TRBV12-5 and TRBJ1-5, is DARVTQTPRHKVTEMGQEVTMRCQPILGHNTVFWYRQTMMQGLELLAYFRNRAPLDDSGMPKDRFSAEMPDATLATLKIQPSEPRDSAVYFCASGFREGNQPQHFGDGTRLSIL.

The J gene is TRBJ1-6, the V gene TRBV5-8, with a possible D match to TRBD1 (5 bases). The V gene's germline CDR1 is SGHTS and CDR2 YDEGEE. The CDR3 is 16 residues long. With 4 bases removed from V and 5 bases from J, the gap between germline ends came to 16 bases. CDR3 nucleotide sequence: TGTGCCAGCAGCCTATGGCGGGACGGTGATAATTCACCCCTCCACTTT. Translation: CASSLWRDGDNSPLHF.

This clone was found once. The chain is built from TRBV28 and TRBJ2-7, with no clear D. Per germline, CDR1 MDHEN and CDR2 SYDVKM. V lost 5 bases and J lost 2, with 19 bases in between. The CDR3 is 16 residues long. The CDR3 bases are TGTGCCAGCAGTCCCGATCTGCGTGTGGCGACCTACGAGCAGTACGTC. It codes for CASSPDLRVATYEQYV.

The V gene is TRBV7-8, the J gene TRBJ1-1; D call uncertain. The V end was cut by 3 bases, the J end by 4 bases, with 12 bases between. Germline-derived CDR1 and CDR2 are SGHVS and FQNEAQ. The CDR3 sequence is 14 residues long. The CDR3 region is CASSFESGSTEAFF. CDR3 in DNA: TGTGCCAGCAGCTTCGAGTCGGGGTCCACTGAAGCTTTCTTT.

The gene calls are TRBV29-1 and TRBJ1-6, with 9 bases matching TRBD1. The V gene's germline CDR1 is SQVTM and CDR2 ANQGSEA. The V segment lost 4 bases and the J segment 2 bases; nucleotides outside the gene matches: 9. This CDR3 region has 17 residues. CDR3 in DNA: TGCAGCGTTGGGCCGTACAGGGGGCTTGCCTATAATTCACCCCTCCACTTT. This codes for CSVGPYRGLAYNSPLHF.

V gene TRBV7-2 combines with J gene TRBJ1-6; 10 bases fit TRBD1. V lost 3 bases, J lost 10 bases, and 6 bases stayed unmatched. Germline values: CDR1 SGHTA, CDR2 FQGNSA. The CDR3 contains 15 residues. CDR3 in DNA: TGTGCCAGCAGCTTCCTGACAGGGGGCAGGTCACCCCTCCACTTT. Translated: CASSFLTGGRSPLHF.

The chain recombines TRBV27 with TRBJ1-6; the match to TRBD1 covers 10 bases. CDR3 length: 19 amino acids. V was clipped by 2 bases and J by 3 bases; unmatched bases: 10. In germline, CDR1 is MNHEY, CDR2 SMNVEV (reference sequence). The CDR3 is CASSLLTPGTGVYNSPLHF. In DNA, the CDR3 is TGTGCCAGCAGTTTACTCACCCCCGGGACAGGGGTCTATAATTCACCCCTCCACTTT.

This rearrangement joins TRBV7-9 to TRBJ2-5; tentatively, D is TRBD1 (5 bases). This CDR3 contains 14 residues. The V end was cut by 3 bases, the J end by 2 bases, with 10 bases between. The germline gives CDR1 SEHNR, CDR2 FQNEAQ (reference sequence). The CDR3 reads CASSFGALQETQYF. CDR3 DNA sequence: TGTGCCAGCAGCTTTGGGGCCCTGCAAGAGACCCAGTACTTC.

The chain combines TRBV10-3 with TRBJ2-3; 11 bases map to TRBD2. The CDR3 contains 16 residues. The V gene's germline CDR1 is ENHRY and CDR2 SYGVKD. V trimming: 3 bases; J trimming: 1 base; junction bases outside the gene matches: 3. The CDR3 region has the DNA TGTGCCATCAGTGACCCGGGACTAGCGGGCACAGATACGCAGTATTTT. It is translated as CAISDPGLAGTDTQYF.

The chain is built from TRBV12-3 or TRBV12-4 and TRBJ1-1; no definite D call. The CDR3 is 12 amino acids. V was cut by 4 bases and J by 0 bases, with 3 bases left in between. CDR3 bases: TGTGCCAGCAGTTATATGAACACTGAAGCTTTCTTT. This encodes CASSYMNTEAFF.

This chain joins TRBV30 and TRBJ1-6; the D gene is possibly TRBD1 (5 bases). Germline CDR1 GTSNPN, CDR2 SVGIG (reference sequence). This CDR3 has 15 residues. The V end was cut by 3 bases, the J end by 11 bases, with 20 bases between. Here the CDR3 DNA reads TGTGCCTGGAGAGATTGGGGCGGCGCTCGGGCACCCCTCCACTTT. Translation: CAWRDWGGARAPLHF.

This clone was found a few times. The V gene is TRBV3-1 (or the pseudogene TRBV3-2), the J gene TRBJ1-6; D not resolved. The CDR3 sequence is 14 residues long. Germline V lookup: CDR1 LGHDT, CDR2 YNNKEL (reference sequence). With 0 bases removed from V and 10 bases from J, the gap between germline ends came to 10 bases. The CDR3 region has the DNA TGTGCCAGCAGCCAAGACGGAGGAGGGTCACCCCTCCACTTT. Protein product: CASSQDGGGSPLHF.

This chain links TRBV5-8 with TRBJ2-1; the D gene is possibly TRBD2 (6 bases). CDR1 is SGHTS and CDR2 is YDEGEE in the germline V gene. The CDR3 is 16 residues long. Trimming removed 4 bases from V and 0 bases from J, with 14 bases in between. The CDR3 nucleotides read TGTGCCAGCAGCCCCCACCGGGGGATCTCCTACAATGAGCAGTTCTTC. It translates to CASSPHRGISYNEQFF.

J is TRBJ2-1 and V is TRBV10-1, with D unclear. V was clipped by 5 bases and J by 5 bases, with 16 bases between them. The CDR3 is 15 residues long. Germline V gene data show CDR1 as WNHNN and CDR2 as SYGVQD (reference sequence). In nucleotides, the CDR3 is TGCGCCAGCAGTACGGCACTCTCCTTCAACAATGAGCAGTTCTTC. It encodes CASSTALSFNNEQFF.

The chain links TRBV6-5 to TRBJ2-4, with 8 bases aligning to TRBD1. CDR1 is MNHEY and CDR2 is SVGAGI in the germline V gene. The CDR3 has 14 residues. Trimming took 5 bases from V and 7 from J; bases not matched to a gene: 7. The CDR3 DNA reads TGTGCCAGCAGTCCAGGGGGCGGTAAGAACATTCAGTACTTC. The encoded protein is CASSPGGGKNIQYF.

The V call is TRBV2, the J call TRBJ2-2; D is ambiguous. The CDR3 covers 14 residues. V lost 5 bases, J lost 2 bases, and 9 bases lay in between. CDR1 and CDR2 (germline): SNHLY, FYNNEI. The CDR3 sequence is CASSRTHNTGELFF. In DNA form, the CDR3 reads TGTGCCAGCAGTCGCACCCATAACACCGGGGAGCTGTTTTTT.

This clone was detected a few times. The chain has TRBV24-1 and TRBJ1-1; the match to TRBD1 covers 9 bases. This CDR3 spans 16 amino acids. CDR1 and CDR2 (germline): KGHDR, SFDVKD. V was clipped by 3 bases and J by 8 bases; unmatched bases: 12. The CDR3: CATSDPHLTGGEEAFF. CDR3 nucleotide sequence: TGTGCCACCAGTGATCCCCATTTAACAGGGGGCGAGGAAGCTTTCTTT.